This T cell receptor beta chain derives from a study of long-term antiretroviral therapy in people with HIV. Study-wide points: The repertoire was dominated at all time points by clones expanded before ART. The range of CDR3 lengths in HIV repertoires proved narrower than that found in controls. ART-treated samples gained diversity yet remained below transplant donor controls.

The run of the v3.0 immunoSEQ assay was at survey level. Measured with immunoSEQ multiplex PCR; TCRdb has only the in-frame clones, and not every one. The top ten hold under 3.5% of the sample, which has approximately 47,000 clones, about 88% seen once. The cryopreserved samples used held about 1-10 million PBMC prior to extraction of DNA. A remark on this clone: The antigen remains undetermined.

The V segment lost 5 bases and the J segment 5 bases; nucleotides outside the gene matches: 5. CDR1 and CDR2 (germline): SGHAT, FQDESV (reference sequence). This CDR3 has 15 amino acids. Specimen: unsorted PBMCs, collected 0.8 years after starting antiretroviral therapy. The chain recombines TRBV11-1 with TRBJ2-2; TRBD1 matches 10 bases. This clonotype was sampled from a woman aged 18-30 years with HIV. The CDR3 loop is CASSLGTGVTGELFF. In DNA, the CDR3 is TGTGCCAGCAGCCTCGGGACAGGGGTGACCGGGGAGCTGTTTTTT.